This paragraph covers one TCR beta chain sequence. The data originate from a study of OX40 agonist ivuxolimab in advanced cancers. Profiled with immunoSEQ multiplex PCR; TCRdb holds only in-frame clones, not every one. The repertoire holds about 59,000 clones, with about 90% as singletons. Germline CDR1 reads SGDLS; CDR2 reads YYNGEE. Deletions cut 0 bases from V and 8 bases from J, with 20 bases between. This CDR3 region has 16 residues. The sequences come from CD4+ or CD8+ T cells sorted from blood, collected in a trial of the OX40 agonist ivuxolimab. V is TRBV9 and J is TRBJ1-2; possible D gene TRBD1, 6 bases. The receptor's source is an adult with an advanced solid tumor such as melanoma, head and neck, liver or kidney cancer. CDR3 sequence: CASSVDIMPGVFGYTF. The CDR3 coding sequence is TGTGCCAGCAGCGTAGATATTATGCCAGGGGTTTTCGGCTACACCTTC.